A single TCR beta chain is shown here with its context. As yet, its antigen is unknown. Data came from immunoSEQ multiplex PCR; TCRdb stores just in-frame clones and leaves some out. The sample contains 190,000 or so clones, approximately 89% of which appear only once. The data belong to a study of T cell responses to AZD1222 COVID-19 vaccine. Whole-study findings and limits: Females outnumbered males among donors, who were mostly white British; clonal diversity was possibly underestimated. Sampling that yielded the repertoires occurred only after the peak T cell response. Rises in breadth and depth of Spike-specific TCRs came after two AZD1222 doses. Spike as a whole was targeted by vaccine-associated CD4 TCRs, dominant at 160-218 and 743-854.

Germline V gene lookup returns CDR1 WNHNN and CDR2 SYGVQD (reference sequence). The CDR3 totals 14 residues. V lost 2 bases and J lost 8, with 13 bases in between. This receptor was taken from an adult who received the AZD1222 COVID-19 vaccine. This specimen was peripheral blood, taken 28 days after the second AZD1222 dose. The chain recombines TRBV10-1 with TRBJ1-5, with a tentative D call TRBD1 (5 bases). The CDR3 sequence: CASSEGQGREPQHF. Written as DNA, the CDR3 is TGCGCCAGCAGTGAGGGGCAGGGAAGGGAGCCCCAGCATTTT.